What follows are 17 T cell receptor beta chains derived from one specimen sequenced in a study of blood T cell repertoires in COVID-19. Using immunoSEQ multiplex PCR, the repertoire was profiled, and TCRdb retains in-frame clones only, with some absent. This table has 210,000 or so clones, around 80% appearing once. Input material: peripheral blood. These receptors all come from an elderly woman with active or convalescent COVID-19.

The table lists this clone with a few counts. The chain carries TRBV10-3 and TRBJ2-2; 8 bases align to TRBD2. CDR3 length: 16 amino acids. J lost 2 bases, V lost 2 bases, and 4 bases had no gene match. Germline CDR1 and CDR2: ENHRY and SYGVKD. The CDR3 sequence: CAISERSGENTGELFF. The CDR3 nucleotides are TGTGCCATCAGTGAGCGTAGCGGGGAAAACACCGGGGAGCTGTTTTTT.

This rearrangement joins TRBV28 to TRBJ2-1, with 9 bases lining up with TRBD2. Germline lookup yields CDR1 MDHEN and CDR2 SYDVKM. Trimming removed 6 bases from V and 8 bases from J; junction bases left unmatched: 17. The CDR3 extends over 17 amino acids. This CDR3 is CASSPRGGRALGDEQFF. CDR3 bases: TGTGCCAGCAGCCCCCGTGGCGGGAGGGCCCTCGGCGATGAGCAGTTCTTC.

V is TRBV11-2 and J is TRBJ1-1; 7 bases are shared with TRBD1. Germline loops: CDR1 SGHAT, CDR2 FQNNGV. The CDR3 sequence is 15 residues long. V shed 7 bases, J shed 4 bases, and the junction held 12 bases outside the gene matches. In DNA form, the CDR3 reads TGTGCCAGCACTCTCGCCCTTCAGGGGGGCACTGAAGCTTTCTTT. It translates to CASTLALQGGTEAFF.

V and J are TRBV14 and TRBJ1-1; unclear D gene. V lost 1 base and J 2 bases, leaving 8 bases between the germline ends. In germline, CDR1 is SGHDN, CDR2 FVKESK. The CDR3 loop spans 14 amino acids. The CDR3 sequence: CASSQVSVNTEAFF. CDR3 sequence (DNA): TGTGCCAGCAGCCAAGTTTCGGTCAACACTGAAGCTTTCTTT.

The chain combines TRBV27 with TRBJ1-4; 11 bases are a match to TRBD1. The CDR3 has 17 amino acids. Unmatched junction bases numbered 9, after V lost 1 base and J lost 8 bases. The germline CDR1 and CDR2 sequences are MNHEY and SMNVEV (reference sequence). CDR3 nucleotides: TGTGCCAGCAGTTTATTTTCCGGACAGGGGGCGCGCGAAAAACTGTTTTTT. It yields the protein CASSLFSGQGAREKLFF.

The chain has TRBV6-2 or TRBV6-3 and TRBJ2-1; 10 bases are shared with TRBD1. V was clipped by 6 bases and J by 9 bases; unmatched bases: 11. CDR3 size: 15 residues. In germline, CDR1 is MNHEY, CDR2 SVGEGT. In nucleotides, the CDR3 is TGTGCCAGCAGCCAGCGAGAGACAGGGGGCAGTGAGCAGTTCTTC. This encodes CASSQRETGGSEQFF.

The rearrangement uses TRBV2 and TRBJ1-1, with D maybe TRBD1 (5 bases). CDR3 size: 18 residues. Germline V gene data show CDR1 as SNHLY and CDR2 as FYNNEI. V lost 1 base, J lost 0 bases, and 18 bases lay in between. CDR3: CASSEVEGPGAVNTEAFF. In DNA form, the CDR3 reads TGTGCCAGCAGTGAAGTGGAGGGGCCAGGAGCGGTGAACACTGAAGCTTTCTTT. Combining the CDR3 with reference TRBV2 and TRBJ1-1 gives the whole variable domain EPEVTQTPSHQVTQMGQEVILRCVPISNHLYFYWYRQILGQKVEFLVSFYNNEISEKSEIFDDQFSVERPDGSNFTLKIRSTKLEDSAMYFCASSEVEGPGAVNTEAFFGQGTRLTVV.

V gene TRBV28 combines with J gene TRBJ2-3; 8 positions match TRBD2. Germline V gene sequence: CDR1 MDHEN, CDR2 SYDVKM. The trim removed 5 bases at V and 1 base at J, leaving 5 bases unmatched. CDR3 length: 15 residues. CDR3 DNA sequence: TGTGCCAGCAGTCTGCGGGGGGCTGGCACAGATACGCAGTATTTT. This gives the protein CASSLRGAGTDTQYF.

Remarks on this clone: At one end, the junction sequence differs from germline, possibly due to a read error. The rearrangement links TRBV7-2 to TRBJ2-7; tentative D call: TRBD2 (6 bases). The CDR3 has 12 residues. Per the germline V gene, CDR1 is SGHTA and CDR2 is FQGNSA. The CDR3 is CASSSDRDFLGF. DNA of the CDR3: TGTGCCAGCAGCTCAGACCGGGACTTCCTAGGGTTC. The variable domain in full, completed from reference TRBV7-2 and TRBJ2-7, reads GAGVSQSPSNKVTEKGKDVELRCDPISGHTALYWYRQSLGQGLEFLIYFQGNSAPDKSGLPSDRFSAERTGGSVSTLTIQRTQQEDSAVYLCASSSDRDFLGFGPGTRLTVT.

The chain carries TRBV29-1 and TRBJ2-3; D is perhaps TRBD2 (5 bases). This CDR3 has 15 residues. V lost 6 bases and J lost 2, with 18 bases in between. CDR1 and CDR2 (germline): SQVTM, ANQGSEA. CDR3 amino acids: CSVKNGIPFTDTQYF. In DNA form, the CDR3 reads TGCAGCGTCAAAAACGGGATTCCCTTCACAGATACGCAGTATTTT.

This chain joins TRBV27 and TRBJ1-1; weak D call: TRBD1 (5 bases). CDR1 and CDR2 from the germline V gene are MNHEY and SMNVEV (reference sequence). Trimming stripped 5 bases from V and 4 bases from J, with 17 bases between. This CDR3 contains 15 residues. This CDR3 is CASSLSPDGGTEAFF. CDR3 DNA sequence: TGTGCCAGCAGTCTTAGTCCAGACGGGGGCACTGAAGCTTTCTTT.

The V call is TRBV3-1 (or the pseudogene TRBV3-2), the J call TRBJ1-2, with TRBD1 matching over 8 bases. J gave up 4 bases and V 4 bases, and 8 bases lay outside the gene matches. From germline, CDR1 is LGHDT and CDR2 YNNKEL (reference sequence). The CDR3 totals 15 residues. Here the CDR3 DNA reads TGTGCCAGCAGCCCCCAGACAGGGGATCTCTATGGCTACACCTTC. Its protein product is CASSPQTGDLYGYTF.

CDR3 in DNA: TGTGCCAGCAGTTATCAAGTGGCGGGAGCAAGTAATGAGCAGTTCTTC. It encodes CASSYQVAGASNEQFF. The chain combines TRBV6-5 with TRBJ2-1, with 7 bases matching TRBD2. This CDR3 comprises 16 residues. Germline-derived CDR1 and CDR2 are MNHEY and SVGAGI. After removal of 3 bases from V and 7 bases from J, the junction contained 12 bases not matched to a gene.

The CDR3 DNA reads as TGTGCCAGCAGTAAGGGGGTAGCCGGGGAGCTGTTTTTT. Translating it yields CASSKGVAGELFF. The rearrangement uses TRBV2 and TRBJ2-2, with D maybe TRBD1 (6 bases). From germline, CDR1 is SNHLY and CDR2 FYNNEI. The CDR3 totals 13 residues. V dropped 5 bases and J dropped 6 bases, with 10 bases sitting between them.

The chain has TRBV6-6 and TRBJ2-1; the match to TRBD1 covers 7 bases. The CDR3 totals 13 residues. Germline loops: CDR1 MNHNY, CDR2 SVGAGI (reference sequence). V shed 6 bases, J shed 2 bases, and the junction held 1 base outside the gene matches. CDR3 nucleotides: TGTGCCAGCAGGGGGACAGCCTACAATGAGCAGTTCTTC. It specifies CASRGTAYNEQFF.

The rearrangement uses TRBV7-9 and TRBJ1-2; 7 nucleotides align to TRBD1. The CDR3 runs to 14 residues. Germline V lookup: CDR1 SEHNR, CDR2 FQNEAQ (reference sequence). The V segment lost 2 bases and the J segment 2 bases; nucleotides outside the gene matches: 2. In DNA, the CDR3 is TGTGCCAGCAGCTTACAGGGGGGAAACTATGGCTACACCTTC. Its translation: CASSLQGGNYGYTF. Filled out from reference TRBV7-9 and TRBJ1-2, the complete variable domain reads DTGVSQNPRHKITKRGQNVTFRCDPISEHNRLYWYRQTLGQGPEFLTYFQNEAQLEKSRLLSDRFSAERPKGSFSTLEIQRTEQGDSAMYLCASSLQGGNYGYTFGSGTRLTVV.

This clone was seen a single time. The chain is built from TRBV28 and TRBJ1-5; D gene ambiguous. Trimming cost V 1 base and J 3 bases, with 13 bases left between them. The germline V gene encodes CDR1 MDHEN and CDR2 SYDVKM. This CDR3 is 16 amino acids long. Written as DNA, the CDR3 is TGTGCCAGCAGTTTATCCCTCCCAGGAAACAATCAGCCCCAGCATTTT. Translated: CASSLSLPGNNQPQHF.